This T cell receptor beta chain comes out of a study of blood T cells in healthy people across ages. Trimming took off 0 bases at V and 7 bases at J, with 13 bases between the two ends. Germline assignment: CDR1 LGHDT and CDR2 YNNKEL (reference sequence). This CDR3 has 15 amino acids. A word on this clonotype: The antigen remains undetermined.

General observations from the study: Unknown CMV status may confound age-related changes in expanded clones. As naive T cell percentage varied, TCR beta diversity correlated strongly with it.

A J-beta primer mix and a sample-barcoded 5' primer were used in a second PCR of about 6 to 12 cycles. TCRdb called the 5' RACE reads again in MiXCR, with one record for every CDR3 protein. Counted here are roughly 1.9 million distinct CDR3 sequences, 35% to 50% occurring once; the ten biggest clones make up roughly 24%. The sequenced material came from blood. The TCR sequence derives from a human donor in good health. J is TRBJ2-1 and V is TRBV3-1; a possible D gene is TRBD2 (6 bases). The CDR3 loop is CASSQDRRGRNEQFF. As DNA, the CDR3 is TGTGCCAGCAGCCAAGATCGGAGGGGCAGGAATGAGCAGTTCTTC.